Shown below are 17 T cell receptor beta chains from a single sample sequenced in a study of T-cell memory formation after mild COVID-19. One entry per CDR3 protein, called by TCRdb with MiXCR from the 5' RACE reads. The sample has 75,000 to 95,000 distinct CDR3 sequences, roughly 16% seen once; the top ten hold under 45%. Input material: PBMCs or a T cell subset sorted from them (not recorded which). All receptors come from a man aged 18 to 29 who had mild COVID-19 (a few samples of this study predate the infection). Cell type and time point are not known.

The rearrangement links TRBV12-3 or TRBV12-4 to TRBJ1-2; perhaps TRBD1 as D (5 bases). The CDR3 sequence is 13 residues long. Trimming pared 3 bases from V and 4 bases from J, leaving 9 bases between. This CDR3 is CASSFTGPYGYTF. In nucleotides, the CDR3 is TGTGCCAGCAGTTTTACAGGACCCTATGGCTACACCTTC.

The chain has TRBV4-1 and TRBJ1-2; possible D gene TRBD1, 6 bases. This CDR3 contains 13 residues. Trimming removed 3 bases at V and 2 bases at J, with 7 bases between. Germline V gene lookup returns CDR1 MGHRA and CDR2 YSYEKL. CDR3 coding DNA: TGCGCCAGCAGCCATGGACAGAACTATGGCTACACCTTC. Its protein product is CASSHGQNYGYTF.

This clonotype appeared a few times. The chain has TRBV5-5 and TRBJ1-1; D perhaps matches TRBD1 (5 bases). CDR1 is SGHKS, CDR2 YYEKEE, per germline (reference sequence). V was cut by 3 bases and J by 4 bases, with 16 bases left in between. This CDR3 contains 15 residues. CDR3 coding DNA: TGTGCCAGCAGCTCGGGACCCCCGGGGGGCACTGAAGCTTTCTTT. Translated: CASSSGPPGGTEAFF.

The V gene is TRBV12-5, the J gene TRBJ1-2, with D possibly TRBD1 on 6 matching bases. Trimming stripped 2 bases from V and 3 bases from J, with 19 bases between. The CDR3 covers 17 residues. CDR1 is LGHNT and CDR2 is FRNRAP in the germline V gene. Here the CDR3 DNA reads TGTGCTAGTGGTTTGCCCCGGGGAACAGGGAACTACTATGGCTACACCTTC. Translating gives CASGLPRGTGNYYGYTF.

V usage is TRBV20-1 and J usage is TRBJ2-7; D possibly corresponds to TRBD2 (5 bases). CDR3 length equals 13 residues. CDR1 and CDR2 from the germline V gene are DFQATT and SNEGSKA (reference sequence). V shed 6 bases and J shed 0 bases, with 12 bases lying between them. In nucleotides, the CDR3 is TGCAGTGCCCCCTGGAGGAGCTCCTACGAGCAGTACTTC. It specifies CSAPWRSSYEQYF.

The table lists this clonotype with a few counts. The chain has TRBV20-1 and TRBJ2-1; TRBD2 agrees at 11 bases. Trimming cost V 1 base and J 4 bases; bases outside gene matches: 3. The germline gives CDR1 DFQATT, CDR2 SNEGSKA (reference sequence). The CDR3 is made up of 15 amino acids. The CDR3 is CSARVSGGAYNEQFF. The CDR3 DNA follows: TGCAGTGCTAGAGTTAGCGGGGGGGCTTACAATGAGCAGTTCTTC.

V and J are TRBV18 and TRBJ2-3; 8 nucleotides match TRBD2. V gave up 2 bases and J gave up 4 bases; unmatched junction bases: 11. Germline CDR1 reads KGHSH; CDR2 reads LQKENI. The CDR3 runs to 17 residues. The CDR3 DNA follows: TGTGCCAGCTCACCAGCTCGAAGAGCGGGAGAATCAGATACGCAGTATTTT. This gives the protein CASSPARRAGESDTQYF.

This clonotype was observed many times. The chain couples TRBV7-2 to TRBJ2-3; TRBD2 matches 7 bases. The CDR3 covers 14 residues. Germline V gene sequence: CDR1 SGHTA, CDR2 FQGNSA. V lost 6 bases, J lost 0 bases, and 3 bases stayed unmatched. The CDR3 protein is CASRGGGSTDTQYF. CDR3 nucleotide sequence: TGTGCCAGCAGAGGCGGGGGAAGCACAGATACGCAGTATTTT.

The chain links TRBV6-2 or TRBV6-3 to TRBJ2-1; TRBD2 might be the D (5 bases). The germline gives CDR1 MNHEY, CDR2 SVGEGT. The V end lost 0 bases, the J end lost 10 bases, and 19 bases lay between the germline ends. The CDR3 runs to 16 residues. CDR3 bases: TGTGCCAGCAGTTACTCGAATGTCGGGGAAGGTTTAGAGCAGTTCTTC. It specifies CASSYSNVGEGLEQFF.

The V call is TRBV6-5, the J call TRBJ2-2; TRBD2 matches 9 bases. V shed 6 bases and J 6 bases; nucleotides not matched to a gene: 5. Germline lookup yields CDR1 MNHEY and CDR2 SVGAGI. CDR3 length: 14 residues. CDR3 nucleotide sequence: TGTGCCAGCAGAGCGGGGGGCGGGGCCGGGGAGCTGTTTTTT. The encoded protein is CASRAGGGAGELFF.

J is TRBJ2-1 and V is TRBV3-1, with D uncertain. This CDR3 region has 14 residues. CDR1 is LGHDT and CDR2 is YNNKEL in the germline V gene (reference sequence). V was trimmed by 5 bases and J by 5 bases, leaving 13 bases between them. CDR3 sequence (DNA): TGTGCCAGCAGCTGGCACACACGCGACAATGAGCAGTTCTTC. Translating it yields CASSWHTRDNEQFF.

V and J are TRBV3-1 and TRBJ2-7; 10 nucleotides align to TRBD2. The junction had 3 bases not matched to a gene; V was cut back by 4 bases and J by 0 bases. The CDR3 runs 15 residues. In germline, CDR1 is LGHDT, CDR2 YNNKEL (reference sequence). CDR3 DNA: TGTGCCAGCAGCCCCCGGACTAGCGGCTCCTACGAGCAGTACTTC. It specifies CASSPRTSGSYEQYF.

This clonotype appeared many times. The rearrangement uses TRBV6-5 and TRBJ1-5; D uncertain. The CDR3 loop spans 13 amino acids. CDR1 and CDR2 from the germline V gene are MNHEY and SVGAGI. Between the trimmed V and J ends, which lost 8 bases and 7 bases, there was a span of 15 bases. CDR3 in DNA: TGTGCCAGCCGAGTAGGAAGGGAACAGCCCCAGCATTTT. This codes for CASRVGREQPQHF.

This chain connects TRBV7-3 to TRBJ2-3; TRBD2 aligns across 10 bases. This CDR3 is 15 amino acids long. Germline V gene lookup returns CDR1 SGHTA and CDR2 FQGTGA. Trimming at V came to 1 base and at J to 4 bases, leaving 2 bases not matched to a gene. CDR3 protein: CASSLILAGSDTQYF. The CDR3 coding sequence is TGTGCCAGCAGCTTAATACTAGCGGGGTCAGATACGCAGTATTTT. Using reference TRBV7-3 and TRBJ2-3 for the parts outside the CDR3, the full variable domain is GAGVSQTPSNKVTEKGKYVELRCDPISGHTALYWYRQSLGQGPEFLIYFQGTGAADDSGLPNDRFFAVRPEGSVSTLKIQRTERGDSAVYLCASSLILAGSDTQYFGPGTRLTVL.

The chain links TRBV6-2 or TRBV6-3 to TRBJ1-5, with TRBD1 as a possible D gene (5 bases). The V end lost 0 bases, the J end lost 4 bases, and 10 bases lay between the germline ends. Germline lookup yields CDR1 MNHEY and CDR2 SVGEGT. The CDR3 covers 15 residues. The DNA of the CDR3 is TGTGCCAGCAGTTACTCGGAAGGGGTAAATCAGCCCCAGCATTTT. Translated: CASSYSEGVNQPQHF.

This clonotype was recorded a few times. This chain joins TRBV7-4 and TRBJ2-4; TRBD2 matches 7 bases. The CDR3 is made up of 20 amino acids. Germline V gene lookup returns CDR1 SGHVT and CDR2 SQSDAQ. The trim removed 5 bases at V and 8 bases at J, leaving 27 bases unmatched. CDR3 DNA sequence: TGTGCCAGCAGCCGCGACCCCAGGTCGATGGCGGGGGAGTCAAAGTACATTCAGTACTTC. The encoded protein is CASSRDPRSMAGESKYIQYF.

CDR3 residues: CASSYAANEQFF. The CDR3 DNA sequence: TGTGCCAGCAGCTACGCTGCTAATGAGCAGTTCTTC. The chain combines TRBV7-9 with TRBJ2-1, with unresolved D. In germline, CDR1 is SEHNR, CDR2 FQNEAQ (reference sequence). The CDR3 covers 12 residues. V was shortened by 4 bases and J by 7 bases, with 8 bases between the two germline ends.